The clone carrying this T cell receptor beta chain was recorded only once. Its antigen is currently unknown. The sample comes from a study of OX40 agonist ivuxolimab in advanced cancers. Across the whole study: The drug used for patients, ivuxolimab, was an agonistic anti-OX40 (CD134) antibody.

The CDR3 consists of 14 residues. The V gene's germline CDR1 is MDHEN and CDR2 SYDVKM. General study findings and limits: Low levels of normalized T-cell clonal expansion also appeared in some nonresponders.

Using immunoSEQ multiplex PCR, the repertoire was profiled, and TCRdb retains in-frame clones only, with some absent. The sample has around 110,000 clones, 91% seen once. This clonotype was sampled from an adult with an advanced solid tumor such as melanoma, head and neck, liver or kidney cancer. The material was CD4+ or CD8+ T cells sorted from blood, obtained in a trial of the OX40 agonist ivuxolimab. This chain connects TRBV28 to TRBJ2-5; 8 bases line up with TRBD1. The closer fit of TRBJ2-7 to the DNA end suggests the J call may be wrong. DNA of the CDR3: TGTGCCGCGTCCTCGGGACAGGACTCCTACGAGCAGTACTTC. Its protein is CAASSGQDSYEQYF.